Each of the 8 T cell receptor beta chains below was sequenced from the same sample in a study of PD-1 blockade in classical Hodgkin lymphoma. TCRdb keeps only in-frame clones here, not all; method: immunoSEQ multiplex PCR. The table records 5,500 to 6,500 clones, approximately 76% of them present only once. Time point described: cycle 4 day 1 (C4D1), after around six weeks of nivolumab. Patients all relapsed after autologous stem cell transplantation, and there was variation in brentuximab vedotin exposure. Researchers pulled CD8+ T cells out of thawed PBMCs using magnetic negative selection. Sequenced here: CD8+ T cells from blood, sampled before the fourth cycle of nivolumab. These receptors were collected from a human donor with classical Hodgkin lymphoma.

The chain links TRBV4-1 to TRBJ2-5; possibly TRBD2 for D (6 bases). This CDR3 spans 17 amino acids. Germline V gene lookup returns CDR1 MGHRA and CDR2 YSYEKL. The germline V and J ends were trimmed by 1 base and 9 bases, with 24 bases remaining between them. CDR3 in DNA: TGCGCCAGCAGCCAAGGATATCGACTGACGGGGGTGGTGGCCCAGTACTTC. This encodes CASSQGYRLTGVVAQYF.

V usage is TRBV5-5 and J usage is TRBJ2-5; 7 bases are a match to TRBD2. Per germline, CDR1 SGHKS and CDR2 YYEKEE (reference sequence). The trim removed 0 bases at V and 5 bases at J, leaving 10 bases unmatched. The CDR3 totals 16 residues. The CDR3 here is CASSLGEGLAGETQYF. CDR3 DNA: TGTGCCAGCAGCTTGGGGGAGGGGCTAGCTGGGGAGACCCAGTACTTC.

CDR3 DNA: TGTGCCAGCAGCTTGGCCTACGAGCAGTACTTC. As protein: CASSLAYEQYF. The chain combines TRBV5-5 with TRBJ2-7; D ambiguous. The CDR3 length is 11 residues. V shed 0 bases and J shed 2 bases, with 0 bases lying between them. The germline V gene encodes CDR1 SGHKS and CDR2 YYEKEE (reference sequence).

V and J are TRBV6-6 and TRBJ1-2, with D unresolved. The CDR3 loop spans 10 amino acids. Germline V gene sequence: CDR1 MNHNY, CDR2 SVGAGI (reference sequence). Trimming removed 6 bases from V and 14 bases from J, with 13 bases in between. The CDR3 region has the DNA TGTGCCAGCAGCTCGACGGCCTTTACCTTC. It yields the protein CASSSTAFTF.

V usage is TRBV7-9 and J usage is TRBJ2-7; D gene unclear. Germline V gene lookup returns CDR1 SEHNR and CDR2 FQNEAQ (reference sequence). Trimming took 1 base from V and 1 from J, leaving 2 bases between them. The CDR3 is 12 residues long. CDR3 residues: CASSLGSYEQYF. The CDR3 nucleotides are TGTGCCAGCAGCTTAGGGTCCTACGAGCAGTACTTC.

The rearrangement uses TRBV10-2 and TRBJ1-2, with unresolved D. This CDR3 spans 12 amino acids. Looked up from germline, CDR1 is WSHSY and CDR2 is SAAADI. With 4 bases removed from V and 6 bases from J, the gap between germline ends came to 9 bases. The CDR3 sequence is CASSGVGDGYTF. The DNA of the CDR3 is TGCGCCAGCAGTGGGGTGGGTGATGGCTACACCTTC.

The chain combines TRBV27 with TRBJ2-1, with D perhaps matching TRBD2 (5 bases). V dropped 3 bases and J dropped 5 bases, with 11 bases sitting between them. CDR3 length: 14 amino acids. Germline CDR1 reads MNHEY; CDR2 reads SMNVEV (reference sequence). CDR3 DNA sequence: TGTGCCAGCAGTTTCAGCGGCAGCCACAATGAGCAGTTCTTC. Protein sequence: CASSFSGSHNEQFF.

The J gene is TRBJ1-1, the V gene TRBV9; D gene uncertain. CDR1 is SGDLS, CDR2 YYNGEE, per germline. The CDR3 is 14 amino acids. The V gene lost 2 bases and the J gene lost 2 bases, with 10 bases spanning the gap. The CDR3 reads CASSVWSSNTEAFF. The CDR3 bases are TGTGCCAGCAGCGTTTGGAGCTCCAACACTGAAGCTTTCTTT. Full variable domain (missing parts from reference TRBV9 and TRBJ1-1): DSGVTQTPKHLITATGQRVTLRCSPRSGDLSVYWYQQSLDQGLQFLIQYYNGEERAKGNILERFSAQQFPDLHSELNLSSLELGDSALYFCASSVWSSNTEAFFGQGTRLTVV.